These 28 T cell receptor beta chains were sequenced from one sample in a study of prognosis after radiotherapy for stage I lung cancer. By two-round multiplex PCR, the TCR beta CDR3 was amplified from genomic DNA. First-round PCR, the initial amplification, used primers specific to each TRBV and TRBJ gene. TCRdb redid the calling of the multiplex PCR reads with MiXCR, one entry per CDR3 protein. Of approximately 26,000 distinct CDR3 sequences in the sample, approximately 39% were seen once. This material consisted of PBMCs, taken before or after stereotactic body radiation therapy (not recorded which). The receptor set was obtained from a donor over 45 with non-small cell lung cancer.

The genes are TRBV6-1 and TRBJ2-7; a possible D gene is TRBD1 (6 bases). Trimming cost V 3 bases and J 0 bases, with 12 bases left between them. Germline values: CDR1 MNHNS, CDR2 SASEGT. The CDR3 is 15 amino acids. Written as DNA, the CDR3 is TGTGCCAGCAGTGAGTTCCAGGGGCCCTCCTACGAGCAGTACGTC. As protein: CASSEFQGPSYEQYV.

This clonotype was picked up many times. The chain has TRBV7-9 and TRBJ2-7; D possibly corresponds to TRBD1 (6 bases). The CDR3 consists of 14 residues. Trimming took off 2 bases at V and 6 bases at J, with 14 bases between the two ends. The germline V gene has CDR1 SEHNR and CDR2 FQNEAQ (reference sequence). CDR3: CASSLYRAPGEQYF. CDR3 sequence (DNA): TGTGCCAGCAGCTTATACAGGGCACCGGGCGAGCAGTACTTC.

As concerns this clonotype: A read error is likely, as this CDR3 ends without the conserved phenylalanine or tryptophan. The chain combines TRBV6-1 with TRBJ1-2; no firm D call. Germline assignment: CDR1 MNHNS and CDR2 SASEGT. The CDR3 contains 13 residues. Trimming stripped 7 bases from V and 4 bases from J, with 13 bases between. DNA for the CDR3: TGTGCCAGCATCCAAACTGGTACCTATGGCTACACCTTA. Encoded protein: CASIQTGTYGYTL.

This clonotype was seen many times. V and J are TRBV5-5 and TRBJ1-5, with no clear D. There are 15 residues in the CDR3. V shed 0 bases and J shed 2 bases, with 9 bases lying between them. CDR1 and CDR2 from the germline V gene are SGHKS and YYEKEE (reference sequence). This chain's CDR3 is CASSLGVIGNQPQHF. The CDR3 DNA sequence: TGTGCCAGCAGCTTGGGTGTTATAGGCAATCAGCCCCAGCATTTT.

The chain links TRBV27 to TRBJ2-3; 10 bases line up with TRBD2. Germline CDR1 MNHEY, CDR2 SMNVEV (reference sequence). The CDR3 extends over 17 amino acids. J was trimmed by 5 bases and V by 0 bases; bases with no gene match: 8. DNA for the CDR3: TGTGCCAGCAGTTTATCCCTTACAAGCGGGGGGGGAGATACGCAGTATTTT. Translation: CASSLSLTSGGGDTQYF.

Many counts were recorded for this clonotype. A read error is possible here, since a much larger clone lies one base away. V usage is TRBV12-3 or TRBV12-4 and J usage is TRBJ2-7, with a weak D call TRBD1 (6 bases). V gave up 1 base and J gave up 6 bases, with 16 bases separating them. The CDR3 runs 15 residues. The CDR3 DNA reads TGTGCCAGCAGTTTAGACAGGGTTCCTACCTGCGAGCAGTACTTC. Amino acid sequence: CASSLDRVPTCEQYF.

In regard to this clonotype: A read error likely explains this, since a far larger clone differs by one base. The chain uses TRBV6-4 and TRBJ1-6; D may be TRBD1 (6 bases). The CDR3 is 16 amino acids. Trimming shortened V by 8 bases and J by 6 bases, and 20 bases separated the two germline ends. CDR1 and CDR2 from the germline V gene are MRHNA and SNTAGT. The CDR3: CASAIRGVSGNSPLHF. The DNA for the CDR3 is TGTGCCAGCGCAATCAGGGGAGTCAGCGGTAATTCACCCCTCCACTTT.

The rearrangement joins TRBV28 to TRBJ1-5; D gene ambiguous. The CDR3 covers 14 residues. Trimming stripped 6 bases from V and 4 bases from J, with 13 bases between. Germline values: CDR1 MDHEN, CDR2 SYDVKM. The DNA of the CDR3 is TGTGCCAGCAGGGGGTGGGTACAAAATCAGCCCCAGCATTTT. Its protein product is CASRGWVQNQPQHF.

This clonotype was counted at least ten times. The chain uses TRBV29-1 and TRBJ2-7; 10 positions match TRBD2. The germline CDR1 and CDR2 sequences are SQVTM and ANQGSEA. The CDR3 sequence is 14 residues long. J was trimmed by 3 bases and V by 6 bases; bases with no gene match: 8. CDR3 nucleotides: TGCAGCGTGATTGGAGCGGGAGGGGGCTACGAGCAGTACTTC. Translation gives CSVIGAGGGYEQYF.

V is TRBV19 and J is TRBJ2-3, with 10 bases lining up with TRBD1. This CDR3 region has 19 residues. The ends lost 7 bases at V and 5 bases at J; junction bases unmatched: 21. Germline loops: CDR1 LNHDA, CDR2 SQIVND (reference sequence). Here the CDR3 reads CASISRDRGAVGPLDTQYF. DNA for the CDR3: TGTGCCAGTATTAGCCGGGACAGGGGAGCGGTAGGGCCCTTAGATACGCAGTATTTT.

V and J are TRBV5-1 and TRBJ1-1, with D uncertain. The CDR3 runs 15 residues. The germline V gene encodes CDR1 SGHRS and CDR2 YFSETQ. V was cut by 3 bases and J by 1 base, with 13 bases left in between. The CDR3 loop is CASSSPVPWNTEAFF. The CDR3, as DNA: TGCGCCAGCAGCTCCCCGGTGCCCTGGAACACTGAAGCTTTCTTT.

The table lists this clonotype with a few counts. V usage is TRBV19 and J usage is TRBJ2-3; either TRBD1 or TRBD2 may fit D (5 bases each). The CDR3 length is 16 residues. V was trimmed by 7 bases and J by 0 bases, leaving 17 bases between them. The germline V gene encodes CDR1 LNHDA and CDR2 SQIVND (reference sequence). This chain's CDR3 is CASIPGRGASTDTQYF. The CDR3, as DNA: TGTGCCAGTATCCCGGGTAGAGGGGCTAGCACAGATACGCAGTATTTT.

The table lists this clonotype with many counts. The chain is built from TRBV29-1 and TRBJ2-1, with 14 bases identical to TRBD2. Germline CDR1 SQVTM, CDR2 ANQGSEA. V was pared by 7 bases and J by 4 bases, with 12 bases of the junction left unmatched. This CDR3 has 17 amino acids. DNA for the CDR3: TGCAGCGGAGCCGGGACTAGCGGGAGTTTGGTGTACAATGAGCAGTTCTTC. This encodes CSGAGTSGSLVYNEQFF.

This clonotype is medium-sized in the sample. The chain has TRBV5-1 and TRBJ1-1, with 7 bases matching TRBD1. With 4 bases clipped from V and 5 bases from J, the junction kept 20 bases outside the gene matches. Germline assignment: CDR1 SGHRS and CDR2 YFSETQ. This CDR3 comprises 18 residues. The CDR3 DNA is TGCGCCAGCAGCCCCTCAGGGCCCGTGACAGGGAAGGAGACTGAAGCTTTCTTT. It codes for CASSPSGPVTGKETEAFF.

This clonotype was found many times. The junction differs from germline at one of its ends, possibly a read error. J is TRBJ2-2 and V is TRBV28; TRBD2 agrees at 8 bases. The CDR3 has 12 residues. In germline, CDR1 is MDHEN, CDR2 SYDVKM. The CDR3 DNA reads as TGCGTAGCGGGATTAAACACCGGGGAGCTGTTTTTT. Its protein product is CVAGLNTGELFF.

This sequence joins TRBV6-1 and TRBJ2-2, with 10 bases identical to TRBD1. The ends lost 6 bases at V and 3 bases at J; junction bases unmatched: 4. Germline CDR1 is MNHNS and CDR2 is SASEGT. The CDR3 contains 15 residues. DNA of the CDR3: TGTGCCAGCAGCCTGGACAGGGGGTACACCGGGGAGCTGTTTTTT. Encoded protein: CASSLDRGYTGELFF.

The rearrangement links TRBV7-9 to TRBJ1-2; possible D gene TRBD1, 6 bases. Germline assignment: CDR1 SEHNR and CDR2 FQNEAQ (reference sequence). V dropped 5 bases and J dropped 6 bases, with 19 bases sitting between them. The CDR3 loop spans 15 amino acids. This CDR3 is CASSPPGQGSNGYTF. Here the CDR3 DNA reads TGTGCCAGCAGCCCACCCGGGCAGGGGTCGAATGGCTACACCTTC.

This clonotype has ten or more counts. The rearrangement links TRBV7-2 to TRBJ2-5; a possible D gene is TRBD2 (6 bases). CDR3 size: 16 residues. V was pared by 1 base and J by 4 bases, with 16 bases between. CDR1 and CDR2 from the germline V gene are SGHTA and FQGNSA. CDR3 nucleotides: TGTGCCAGCAGCTTAGGCGGGTCGGGAGTAGGAGAGACCCAGTACTTC. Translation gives CASSLGGSGVGETQYF.

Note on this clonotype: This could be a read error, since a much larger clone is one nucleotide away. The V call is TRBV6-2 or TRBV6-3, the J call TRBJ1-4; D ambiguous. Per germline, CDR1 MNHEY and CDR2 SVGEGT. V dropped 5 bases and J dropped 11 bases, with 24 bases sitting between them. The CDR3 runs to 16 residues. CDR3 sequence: CASSGFSDPLKWKLFF. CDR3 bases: TGTGCCAGCAGTGGATTCTCCGATCCCCTTAAGTGGAAACTGTTTTTT.

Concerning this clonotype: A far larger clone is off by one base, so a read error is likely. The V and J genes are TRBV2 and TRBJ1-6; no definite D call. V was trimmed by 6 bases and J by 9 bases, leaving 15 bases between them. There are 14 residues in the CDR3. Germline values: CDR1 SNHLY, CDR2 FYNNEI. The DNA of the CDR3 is TGTGCCAGCAGCCGTCAGTGGGCTGCTTCACCCCTCCACTTT. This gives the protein CASSRQWAASPLHF.

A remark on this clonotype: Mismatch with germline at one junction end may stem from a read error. The CDR3 region is CAIRGQGFTEAFF. The CDR3 coding sequence is TGTGCCATCAGAGGACAGGGGTTCACTGAAGCTTTCTTC. The V gene is TRBV10-3, the J gene TRBJ1-1; TRBD1 matches at 9 bases. Germline lookup yields CDR1 ENHRY and CDR2 SYGVKD. This CDR3 is 13 amino acids long.

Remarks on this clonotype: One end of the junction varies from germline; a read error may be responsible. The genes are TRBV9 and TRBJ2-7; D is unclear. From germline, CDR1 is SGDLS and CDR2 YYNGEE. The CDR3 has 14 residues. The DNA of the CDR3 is TGCGCCAGCAGCTTGACCGGCCCCCTAAGAGAGCAGTACTTC. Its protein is CASSLTGPLREQYF.

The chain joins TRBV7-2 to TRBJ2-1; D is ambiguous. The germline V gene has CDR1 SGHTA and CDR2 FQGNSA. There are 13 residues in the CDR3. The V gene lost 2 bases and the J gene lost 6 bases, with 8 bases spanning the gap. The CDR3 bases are TGTGCCAGCAGCTTAAGGATGGGCAATGAGCAGTTCTTC. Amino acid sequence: CASSLRMGNEQFF.

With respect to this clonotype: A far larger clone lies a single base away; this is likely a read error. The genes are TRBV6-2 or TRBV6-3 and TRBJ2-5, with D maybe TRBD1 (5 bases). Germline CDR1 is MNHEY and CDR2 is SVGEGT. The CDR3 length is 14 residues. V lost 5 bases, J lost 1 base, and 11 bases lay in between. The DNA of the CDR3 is TGTGCCAGCAGTGAACAGGTATTCCAAGAGACCCAGTACTTC. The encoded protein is CASSEQVFQETQYF.

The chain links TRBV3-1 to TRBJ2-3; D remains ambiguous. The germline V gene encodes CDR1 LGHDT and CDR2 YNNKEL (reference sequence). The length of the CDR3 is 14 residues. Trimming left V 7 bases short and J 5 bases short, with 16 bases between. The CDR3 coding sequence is TGTGCCAGCAACGCTGCGTCTGGGGAAGATACGCAGTATTTT. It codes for CASNAASGEDTQYF.

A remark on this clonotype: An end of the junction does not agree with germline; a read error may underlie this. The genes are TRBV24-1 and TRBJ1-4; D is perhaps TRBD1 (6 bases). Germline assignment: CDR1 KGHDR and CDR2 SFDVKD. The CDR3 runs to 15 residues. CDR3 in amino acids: CATSDAAQGFEKLLF. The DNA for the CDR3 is TGTGCCACCAGTGACGCCGCACAGGGATTTGAAAAACTGCTTTTT.

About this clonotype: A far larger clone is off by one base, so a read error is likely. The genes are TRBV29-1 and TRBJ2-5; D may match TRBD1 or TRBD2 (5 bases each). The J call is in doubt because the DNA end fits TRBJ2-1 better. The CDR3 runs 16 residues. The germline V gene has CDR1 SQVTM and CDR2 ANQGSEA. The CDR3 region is CSERRQTGPFYNEQFF. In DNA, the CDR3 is TGCAGCGAGAGGAGACAGACGGGACCCTTCTACAATGAGCAGTTCTTC.

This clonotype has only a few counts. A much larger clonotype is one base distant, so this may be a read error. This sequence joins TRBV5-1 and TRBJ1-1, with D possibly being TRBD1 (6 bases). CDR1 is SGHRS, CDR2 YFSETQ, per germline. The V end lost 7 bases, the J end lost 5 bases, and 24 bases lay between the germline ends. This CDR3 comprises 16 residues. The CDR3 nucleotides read TGCGCCAGCGGCCCATCCTGGGGGGGGGCGGTAACTGAAGCTTTCTTT. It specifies CASGPSWGGAVTEAFF.